The clone carrying this T cell receptor beta chain has only a few counts. The antigen remains undetermined. Peripheral blood, about 10 milliliters per donor, was collected. A second PCR of about 7 to 12 cycles used a sample-barcoded 5' primer and a J-beta primer mix. Each cDNA was tagged by a template-switch adaptor containing 12 random nucleotides. MiXCR, run by TCRdb on the 5' RACE reads, gives a single entry per CDR3 protein. This table has nearly 800,000 distinct CDR3 sequences, roughly 25% appearing once. The data derive from a study of blood T cells in healthy people across ages. Study-level background: The template switching approach captured approximately one barcoded beta molecule for every two T cells. Study-wide results and caveats: Naive T cell percentage by flow cytometry tracked strongly with beta diversity.

J lost 2 bases, V lost 3 bases, and 7 bases had no gene match. The germline gives CDR1 PRHDT, CDR2 FYEKMQ (reference sequence). There are 16 residues in the CDR3. The same data also went into a second study, on T cells of mothers and their children.

Material: blood. The source is a boy younger than 18 in good health. The V and J genes are TRBV13 and TRBJ2-7; 10 bases are shared with TRBD2. CDR3 region: CASSLGSGLATYEQYF. DNA for the CDR3: TGTGCCAGCAGCTTGGGATCGGGACTAGCGACCTACGAGCAGTACTTC.